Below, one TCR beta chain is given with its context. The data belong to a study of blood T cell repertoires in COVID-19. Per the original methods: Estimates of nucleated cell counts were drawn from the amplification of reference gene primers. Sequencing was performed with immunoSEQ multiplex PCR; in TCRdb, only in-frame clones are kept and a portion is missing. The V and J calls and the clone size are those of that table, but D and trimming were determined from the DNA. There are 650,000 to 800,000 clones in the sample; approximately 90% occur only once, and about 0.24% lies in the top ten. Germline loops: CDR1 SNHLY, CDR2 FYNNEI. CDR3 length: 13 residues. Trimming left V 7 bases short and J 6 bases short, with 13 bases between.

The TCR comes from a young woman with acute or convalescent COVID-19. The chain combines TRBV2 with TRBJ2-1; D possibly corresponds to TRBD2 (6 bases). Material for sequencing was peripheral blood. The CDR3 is CASMGWRVNEQFF. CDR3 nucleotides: TGTGCCAGCATGGGTTGGAGGGTCAATGAGCAGTTCTTC.